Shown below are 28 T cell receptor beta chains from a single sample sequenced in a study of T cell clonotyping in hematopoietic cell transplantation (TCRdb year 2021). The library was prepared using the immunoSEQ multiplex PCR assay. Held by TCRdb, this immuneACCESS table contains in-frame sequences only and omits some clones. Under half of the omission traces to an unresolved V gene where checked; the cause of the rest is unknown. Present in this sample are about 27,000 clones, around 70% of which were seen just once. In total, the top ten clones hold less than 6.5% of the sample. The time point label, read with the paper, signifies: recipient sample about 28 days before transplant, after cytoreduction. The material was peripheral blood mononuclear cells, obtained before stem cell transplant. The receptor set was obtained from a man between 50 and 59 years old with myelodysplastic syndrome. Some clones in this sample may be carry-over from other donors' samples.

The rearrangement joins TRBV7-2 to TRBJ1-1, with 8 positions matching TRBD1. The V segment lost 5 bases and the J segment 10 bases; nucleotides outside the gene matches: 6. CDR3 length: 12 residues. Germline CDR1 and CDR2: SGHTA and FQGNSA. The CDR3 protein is CASSLDRDGAFF. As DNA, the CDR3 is TGTGCCAGCAGCCTGGACAGGGACGGAGCTTTCTTT. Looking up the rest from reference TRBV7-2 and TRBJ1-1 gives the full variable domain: GAGVSQSPSNKVTEKGKDVELRCDPISGHTALYWYRQSLGQGLEFLIYFQGNSAPDKSGLPSDRFSAERTGGSVSTLTIQRTQQEDSAVYLCASSLDRDGAFFGQGTRLTVV.

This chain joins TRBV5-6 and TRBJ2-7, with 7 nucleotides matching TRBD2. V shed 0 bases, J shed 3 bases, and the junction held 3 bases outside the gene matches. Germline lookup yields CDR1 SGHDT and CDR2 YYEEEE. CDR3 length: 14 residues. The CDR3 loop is CASSLALADYEQYF. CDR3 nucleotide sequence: TGTGCCAGCAGCTTGGCTCTAGCGGACTACGAGCAGTACTTC. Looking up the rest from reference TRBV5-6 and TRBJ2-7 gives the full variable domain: DAGVTQSPTHLIKTRGQQVTLRCSPKSGHDTVSWYQQALGQGPQFIFQYYEEEERQRGNFPDRFSGHQFPNYSSELNVNALLLGDSALYLCASSLALADYEQYFGPGTRLTVT.

The CDR3: CATDYTGELFF. CDR3 bases: TGTGCTACGGATTACACCGGGGAGCTGTTTTTT. V is TRBV30 and J is TRBJ2-2; D call uncertain. Germline-derived CDR1 and CDR2 are GTSNPN and SVGIG (reference sequence). The CDR3 runs 11 residues. The complete variable domain, with remaining parts taken from reference TRBV30 and TRBJ2-2, reads SQTIHQWPATLVQPVGSPLSLECTVEGTSNPNLYWYRQAAGRGLQLLFYSVGIGQISSEVPQNLSASRPQDRQFILSSKKLLLSDSGFYLCATDYTGELFFGEGSRLTVL.

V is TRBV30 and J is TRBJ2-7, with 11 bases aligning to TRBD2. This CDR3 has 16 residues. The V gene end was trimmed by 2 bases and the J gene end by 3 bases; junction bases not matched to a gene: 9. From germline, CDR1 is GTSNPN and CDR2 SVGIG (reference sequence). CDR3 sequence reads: CAWSLLAGGLNYEQYF. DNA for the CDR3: TGTGCCTGGAGTCTCCTAGCGGGAGGCCTTAACTACGAGCAGTACTTC.

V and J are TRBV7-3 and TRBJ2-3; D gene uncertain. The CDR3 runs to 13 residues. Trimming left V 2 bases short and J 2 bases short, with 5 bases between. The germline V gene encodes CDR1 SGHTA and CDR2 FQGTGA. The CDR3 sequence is CASSLDFTDTQYF. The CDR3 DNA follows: TGTGCCAGCAGCTTAGACTTCACAGATACGCAGTATTTT.

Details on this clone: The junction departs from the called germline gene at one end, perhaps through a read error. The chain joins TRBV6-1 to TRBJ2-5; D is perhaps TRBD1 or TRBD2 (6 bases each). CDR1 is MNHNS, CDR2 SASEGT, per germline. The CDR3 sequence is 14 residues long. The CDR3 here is CVSSEPKGGETQYF. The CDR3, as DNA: TGTGTCAGCAGTGAACCGAAGGGGGGAGAGACCCAGTACTTC.

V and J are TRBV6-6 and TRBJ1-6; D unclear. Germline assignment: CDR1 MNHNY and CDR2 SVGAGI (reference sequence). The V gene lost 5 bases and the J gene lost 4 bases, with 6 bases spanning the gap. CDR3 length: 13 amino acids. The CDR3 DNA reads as TGTGCCAGCAGTCACGAGTATAATTCACCCCTCCACTTT. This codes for CASSHEYNSPLHF.

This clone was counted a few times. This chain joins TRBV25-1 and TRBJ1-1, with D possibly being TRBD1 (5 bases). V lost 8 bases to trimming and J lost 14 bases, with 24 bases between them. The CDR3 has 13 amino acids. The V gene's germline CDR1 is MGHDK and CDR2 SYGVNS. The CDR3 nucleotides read TGTGCCAGCGGAGAGGGACTGTTGTCGCCACGCTTCTTT. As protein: CASGEGLLSPRFF.

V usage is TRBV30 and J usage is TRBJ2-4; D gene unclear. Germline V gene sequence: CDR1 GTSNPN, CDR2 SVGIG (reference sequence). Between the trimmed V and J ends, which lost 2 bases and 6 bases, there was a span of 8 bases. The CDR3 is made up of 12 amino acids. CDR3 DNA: TGTGCCTGGAGTCCTCTTTTAAACATTCAGTACTTC. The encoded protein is CAWSPLLNIQYF. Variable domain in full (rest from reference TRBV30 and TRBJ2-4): SQTIHQWPATLVQPVGSPLSLECTVEGTSNPNLYWYRQAAGRGLQLLFYSVGIGQISSEVPQNLSASRPQDRQFILSSKKLLLSDSGFYLCAWSPLLNIQYFGAGTRLSVL.

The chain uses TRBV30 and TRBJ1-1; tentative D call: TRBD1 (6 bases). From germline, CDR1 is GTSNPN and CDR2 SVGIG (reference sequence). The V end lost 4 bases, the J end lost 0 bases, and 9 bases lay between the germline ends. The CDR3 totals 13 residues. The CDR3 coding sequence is TGTGCCTGGAATGGGGGCATGAACACTGAAGCTTTCTTT. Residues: CAWNGGMNTEAFF.

The CDR3 reads CASIGSPDTQYF. CDR3 DNA: TGTGCCAGCATCGGCTCGCCAGATACGCAGTATTTT. The rearrangement links TRBV27 to TRBJ2-3; D not resolved. CDR1 is MNHEY, CDR2 SMNVEV, per germline (reference sequence). Between the trimmed V and J ends, which lost 7 bases and 4 bases, there was a span of 9 bases. There are 12 residues in the CDR3.

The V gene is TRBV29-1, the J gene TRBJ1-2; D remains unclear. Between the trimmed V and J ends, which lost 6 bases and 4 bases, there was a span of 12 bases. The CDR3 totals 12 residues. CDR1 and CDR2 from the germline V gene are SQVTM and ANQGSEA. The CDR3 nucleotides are TGCAGCGTCGGTTCGCCCTTCTATGGCTACACCTTC. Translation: CSVGSPFYGYTF.

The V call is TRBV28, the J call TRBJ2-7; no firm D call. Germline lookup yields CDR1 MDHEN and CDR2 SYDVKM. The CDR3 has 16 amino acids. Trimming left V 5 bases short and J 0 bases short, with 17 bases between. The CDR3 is CASSLEFRTASYEQYF. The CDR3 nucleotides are TGTGCCAGCAGTCTGGAGTTCCGGACGGCCTCCTACGAGCAGTACTTC.

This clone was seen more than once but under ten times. CDR3 in DNA: TGTGCCAGCAGTGTTAGTCCGCACTATAGCAATCAGCCCCAGCATTTT. It yields the protein CASSVSPHYSNQPQHF. The chain recombines TRBV2 with TRBJ1-5; D unresolved. The CDR3 extends over 16 amino acids. V shed 4 bases and J shed 0 bases, with 13 bases lying between them. Germline CDR1 and CDR2: SNHLY and FYNNEI.

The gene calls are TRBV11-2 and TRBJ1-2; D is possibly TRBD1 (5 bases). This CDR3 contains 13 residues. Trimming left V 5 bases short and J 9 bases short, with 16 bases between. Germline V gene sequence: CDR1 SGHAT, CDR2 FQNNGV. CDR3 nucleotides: TGTGCCAGCAGCCCAGGGACGGGGATGAGCTACACCTTC. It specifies CASSPGTGMSYTF.

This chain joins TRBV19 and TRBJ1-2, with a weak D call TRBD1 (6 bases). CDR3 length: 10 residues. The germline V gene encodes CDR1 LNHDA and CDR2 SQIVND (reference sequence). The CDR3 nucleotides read TGTGCAGCAGGGGACTATGGCTACACCTTC. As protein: CAAGDYGYTF. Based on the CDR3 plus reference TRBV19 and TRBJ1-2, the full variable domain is DGGITQSPKYLFRKEGQNVTLSCEQNLNHDAMYWYRQDPGQGLRLIYYSQIVNDFQKGDIAEGYSVSREKKESFPLTVTSAQKNPTAFYLCAAGDYGYTFGSGTRLTVV.

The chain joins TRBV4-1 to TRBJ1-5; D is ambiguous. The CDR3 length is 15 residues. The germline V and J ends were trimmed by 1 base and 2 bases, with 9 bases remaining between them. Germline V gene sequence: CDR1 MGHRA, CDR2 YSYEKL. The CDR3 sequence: CASSQAGNGNQPQHF. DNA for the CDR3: TGCGCCAGCAGCCAAGCGGGGAACGGCAATCAGCCCCAGCATTTT.

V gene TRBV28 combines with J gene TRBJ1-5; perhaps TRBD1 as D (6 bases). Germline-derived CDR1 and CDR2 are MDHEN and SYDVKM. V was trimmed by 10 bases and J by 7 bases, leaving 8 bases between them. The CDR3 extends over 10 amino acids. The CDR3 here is CATGGQPQHF. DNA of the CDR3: TGTGCCACTGGGGGCCAGCCCCAGCATTTT.

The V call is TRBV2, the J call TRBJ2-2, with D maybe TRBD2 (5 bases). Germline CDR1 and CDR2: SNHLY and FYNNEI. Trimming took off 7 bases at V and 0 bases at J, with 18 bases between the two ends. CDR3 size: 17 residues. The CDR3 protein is CASTWTSGNANTGELFF. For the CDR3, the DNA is TGTGCCAGCACCTGGACCTCGGGGAACGCGAACACCGGGGAGCTGTTTTTT.

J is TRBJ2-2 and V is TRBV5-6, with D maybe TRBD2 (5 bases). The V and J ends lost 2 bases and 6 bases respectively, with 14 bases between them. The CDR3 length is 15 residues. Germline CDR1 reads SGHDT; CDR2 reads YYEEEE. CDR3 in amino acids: CASSFGVGFAGELFF. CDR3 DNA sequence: TGTGCCAGCAGCTTCGGGGTAGGGTTCGCCGGGGAGCTGTTTTTT.

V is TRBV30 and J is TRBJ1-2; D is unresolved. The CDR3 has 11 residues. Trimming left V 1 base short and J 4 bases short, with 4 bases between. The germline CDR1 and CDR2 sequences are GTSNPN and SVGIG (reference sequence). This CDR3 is CAWSGVYGYTF. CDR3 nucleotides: TGTGCCTGGAGTGGGGTCTATGGCTACACCTTC.

CDR3 sequence (DNA): TGTGCCTGGAGTCTTTCACTATCTCAGCCCCAGCATTTT. Protein sequence: CAWSLSLSQPQHF. This chain connects TRBV30 to TRBJ1-5; D not certain. V dropped 2 bases and J dropped 6 bases, with 11 bases sitting between them. The CDR3 is made up of 13 amino acids. Germline loops: CDR1 GTSNPN, CDR2 SVGIG (reference sequence).

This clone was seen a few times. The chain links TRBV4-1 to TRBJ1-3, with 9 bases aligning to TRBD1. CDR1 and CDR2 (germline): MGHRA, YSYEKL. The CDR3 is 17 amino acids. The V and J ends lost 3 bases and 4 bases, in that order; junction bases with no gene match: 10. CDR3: CASSQFPGQGSGNTIYF. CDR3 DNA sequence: TGCGCCAGCAGCCAGTTCCCGGGACAGGGTTCCGGAAACACCATATATTTT.

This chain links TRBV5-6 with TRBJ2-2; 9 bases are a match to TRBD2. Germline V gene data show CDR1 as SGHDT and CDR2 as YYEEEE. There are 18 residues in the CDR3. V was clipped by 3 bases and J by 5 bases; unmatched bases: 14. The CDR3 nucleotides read TGTGCCAGCAGCTACGGGGGACTAGCTTCTGCGGGGACCGGGGAGCTGTTTTTT. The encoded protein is CASSYGGLASAGTGELFF. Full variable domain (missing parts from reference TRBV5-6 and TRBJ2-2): DAGVTQSPTHLIKTRGQQVTLRCSPKSGHDTVSWYQQALGQGPQFIFQYYEEEERQRGNFPDRFSGHQFPNYSSELNVNALLLGDSALYLCASSYGGLASAGTGELFFGEGSRLTVL.

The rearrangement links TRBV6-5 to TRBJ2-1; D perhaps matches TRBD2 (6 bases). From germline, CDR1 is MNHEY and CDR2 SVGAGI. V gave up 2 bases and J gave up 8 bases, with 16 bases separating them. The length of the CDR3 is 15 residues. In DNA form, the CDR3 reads TGTGCCAGCAGTTACCCTGGCGGAGGAGGGGATGAGCAGTTCTTC. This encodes CASSYPGGGGDEQFF.

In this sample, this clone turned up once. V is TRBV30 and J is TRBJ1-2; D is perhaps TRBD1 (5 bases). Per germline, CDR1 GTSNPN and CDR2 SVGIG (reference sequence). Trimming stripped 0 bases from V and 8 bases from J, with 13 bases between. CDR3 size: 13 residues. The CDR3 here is CAWSVRQGGGYTF. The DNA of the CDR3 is TGTGCCTGGAGTGTACGTCAGGGAGGAGGCTACACCTTC. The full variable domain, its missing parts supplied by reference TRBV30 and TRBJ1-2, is SQTIHQWPATLVQPVGSPLSLECTVEGTSNPNLYWYRQAAGRGLQLLFYSVGIGQISSEVPQNLSASRPQDRQFILSSKKLLLSDSGFYLCAWSVRQGGGYTFGSGTRLTVV.

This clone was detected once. Written as DNA, the CDR3 is TGCAGCGTTGGAGGACGTTACAATGCCCATGGCTACACCTTC. This encodes CSVGGRYNAHGYTF. The V gene is TRBV29-1, the J gene TRBJ1-2; no definite D call. Trimming shortened V by 4 bases and J by 6 bases, and 18 bases separated the two germline ends. This CDR3 is built from 14 residues. CDR1 is SQVTM, CDR2 ANQGSEA, per germline.

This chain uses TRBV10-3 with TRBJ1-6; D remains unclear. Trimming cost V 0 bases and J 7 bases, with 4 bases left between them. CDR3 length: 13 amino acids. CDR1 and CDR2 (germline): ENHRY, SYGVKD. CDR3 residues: CAISESENSPLHF. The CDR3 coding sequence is TGTGCCATCAGTGAGTCTGAAAATTCACCCCTCCACTTT.